These 27 T cell receptor beta chains came from one sample sequenced in a study of CD8+ T cells in alopecia areata. Sequencing relied on a cDNA template that was reverse transcribed from extracted RNA. The assay was immunoSEQ multiplex PCR, and TCRdb's table has in-frame clones only and misses some. The repertoire holds around 190,000 clones, approximately 56% seen once, with 0.65% to 0.7% in the top ten. Treatment specified: oral pan-JAK inhibitor, 5-10 mg twice daily. This specimen was CD4+ T cells sorted from blood, taken at week 4, from a patient treated with tofacitinib. These receptor sequences come from a human donor with alopecia areata.

Only a few counts were recorded for this clone. V and J are TRBV5-1 and TRBJ2-5; D call uncertain. The V gene lost 7 bases and the J gene lost 2 bases, with 12 bases spanning the gap. The CDR3 length is 13 residues. In germline, CDR1 is SGHRS, CDR2 YFSETQ. The CDR3 loop is CASSRLVQETQYF. In DNA form, the CDR3 reads TGCGCCAGCTCGCGTTTGGTTCAAGAGACCCAGTACTTC.

The rearrangement links TRBV4-2 to TRBJ2-2, with 8 bases identical to TRBD2. Unmatched junction bases numbered 6, after V lost 1 base and J lost 5 bases. Per germline, CDR1 LGHNA and CDR2 YNFKEQ. This CDR3 contains 16 residues. The CDR3 DNA reads TGTGCCAGCAGCCAAGCAGCGGGAGAGGTTACCGGGGAGCTGTTTTTT. Translated, it gives CASSQAAGEVTGELFF.

Details on this clone: Mismatch with germline at one junction end may stem from a read error. This rearrangement joins TRBV5-1 to TRBJ1-1, with D uncertain. Germline-derived CDR1 and CDR2 are SGHRS and YFSETQ. The CDR3 is made up of 12 amino acids. The CDR3 sequence: CASSLVVTEAVF. The CDR3 region has the DNA TGCGCCAGCAGCTTGGTGGTCACTGAAGCTGTCTTT. Variable domain in full (rest from reference TRBV5-1 and TRBJ1-1): KAGVTQTPRYLIKTRGQQVTLSCSPISGHRSVSWYQQTPGQGLQFLFEYFSETQRNKGNFPGRFSGRQFSNSRSEMNVSTLELGDSALYLCASSLVVTEAVFGQGTRLTVV.

J is TRBJ2-2 and V is TRBV5-1; a possible D gene is TRBD2 (6 bases). CDR3 length: 16 residues. Trimming cost V 0 bases and J 7 bases, with 16 bases left between them. Germline V gene sequence: CDR1 SGHRS, CDR2 YFSETQ. The CDR3, as DNA: TGCGCCAGCAGCTTGGTGACGGGAGATAATGGCGGGGAGCTGTTTTTT. Encoded protein: CASSLVTGDNGGELFF.

The chain has TRBV30 and TRBJ2-7; 7 positions agree with TRBD1. The CDR3 runs 13 residues. The V and J ends lost 5 bases and 7 bases, in that order; junction bases with no gene match: 11. Germline V CDR1 and CDR2: GTSNPN, SVGIG (reference sequence). The CDR3: CAWVDRAAREQYF. In DNA, the CDR3 is TGTGCCTGGGTAGACAGGGCGGCGAGGGAGCAGTACTTC.

The V call is TRBV6-1, the J call TRBJ1-3; D is uncertain. Between the trimmed V and J ends, which lost 7 bases and 3 bases, there was a span of 10 bases. Germline V gene data show CDR1 as MNHNS and CDR2 as SASEGT. The CDR3 extends over 13 amino acids. The CDR3 spells CASKVGGGNTIYF. The CDR3 coding sequence is TGTGCCAGCAAAGTAGGTGGTGGAAACACCATATATTTT.

The genes are TRBV2 and TRBJ2-7, with D possibly being TRBD1 (6 bases). CDR1 is SNHLY, CDR2 FYNNEI, per germline. V was trimmed by 7 bases and J by 0 bases, leaving 13 bases between them. This CDR3 is 14 amino acids long. CDR3 sequence (DNA): TGTGCCAGCACGGAACAGGGCGTCTCCTACGAGCAGTACTTC. Its protein is CASTEQGVSYEQYF.

This rearrangement joins TRBV29-1 to TRBJ2-5, with a possible D match to TRBD1 (6 bases). The CDR3 is 16 amino acids. V lost 4 bases to trimming and J lost 1 base, with 19 bases between them. Germline CDR1 reads SQVTM; CDR2 reads ANQGSEA. The CDR3 DNA is TGCAGCGTTGGGACAGTGGTCCGCGGAAGCCAAGAGACCCAGTACTTC. The encoded protein is CSVGTVVRGSQETQYF. Variable domain in full (rest from reference TRBV29-1 and TRBJ2-5): SAVISQKPSRDICQRGTSLTIQCQVDSQVTMMFWYRQQPGQSLTLIATANQGSEATYESGFVIDKFPISRPNLTFSTLTVSNMSPEDSSIYLCSVGTVVRGSQETQYFGPGTRLLVL.

This clone showed up just a few times. The chain couples TRBV2 to TRBJ2-5, with no clear D. Germline CDR1 reads SNHLY; CDR2 reads FYNNEI. The ends were cut back, 4 bases at V and 5 bases at J, with 17 bases in the middle. The length of the CDR3 is 15 residues. The CDR3 loop is CASSADRPQRETQYF. CDR3 bases: TGTGCCAGCAGTGCGGACCGCCCTCAGAGGGAGACCCAGTACTTC.

This clone was seen a single time. V gene TRBV7-9 combines with J gene TRBJ2-1; 8 bases agree with TRBD1. J lost 0 bases, V lost 5 bases, and 3 bases had no gene match. The CDR3 runs 15 residues. Germline lookup yields CDR1 SEHNR and CDR2 FQNEAQ (reference sequence). The CDR3 region is CASSRQGSSYNEQFF. The CDR3 DNA sequence: TGTGCCAGCAGCCGACAGGGGAGCTCCTACAATGAGCAGTTCTTC.

This chain uses TRBV30 with TRBJ1-1; no definite D call. CDR1 and CDR2 (germline): GTSNPN, SVGIG (reference sequence). The CDR3 sequence is 13 residues long. Trimming took off 0 bases at V and 1 base at J, with 6 bases between the two ends. The DNA for the CDR3 is TGTGCCTGGAGTGTACAGACGAACACTGAAGCTTTCTTT. This sequence encodes CAWSVQTNTEAFF.

The gene calls are TRBV29-1 and TRBJ1-5; D unresolved. The CDR3 contains 13 residues. With 0 bases removed from V and 0 bases from J, the gap between germline ends came to 3 bases. Germline-derived CDR1 and CDR2 are SQVTM and ANQGSEA. Written as DNA, the CDR3 is TGCAGCGTTGAAGAGAATAGCAATCAGCCCCAGCATTTT. Amino acids: CSVEENSNQPQHF.

This chain links TRBV2 with TRBJ2-7; D gene uncertain. Trimming took 4 bases from V and 1 from J, leaving 5 bases between them. This CDR3 is built from 12 residues. Per germline, CDR1 SNHLY and CDR2 FYNNEI. Here the CDR3 reads CASSVSSYEQYF. CDR3 DNA sequence: TGTGCCAGCAGTGTTAGTTCCTACGAGCAGTACTTC. Supplemented by reference TRBV2 and TRBJ2-7, the full variable domain reads EPEVTQTPSHQVTQMGQEVILRCVPISNHLYFYWYRQILGQKVEFLVSFYNNEISEKSEIFDDQFSVERPDGSNFTLKIRSTKLEDSAMYFCASSVSSYEQYFGPGTRLTVT.

The chain has TRBV28 and TRBJ2-7, with 12 bases fitting TRBD2. The V and J ends lost 6 bases and 0 bases, in that order; junction bases with no gene match: 3. The germline CDR1 and CDR2 sequences are MDHEN and SYDVKM. The CDR3 spans 15 residues. In DNA, the CDR3 is TGTGCCAGCAGCAAACTAGCGGGAGGCTCCTACGAGCAGTACTTC. Translation gives CASSKLAGGSYEQYF.

The chain uses TRBV10-3 and TRBJ2-1; possible D gene TRBD2, 6 bases. The V gene's germline CDR1 is ENHRY and CDR2 SYGVKD. The CDR3 spans 11 residues. With 9 bases removed from V and 4 bases from J, the gap between germline ends came to 7 bases. CDR3 bases: TGTGCCATTAGCGGATACAATGAGCAGTTCTTC. This codes for CAISGYNEQFF.

V is TRBV5-4 and J is TRBJ2-1, with 10 nucleotides matching TRBD2. Germline V lookup: CDR1 SGHNT, CDR2 YYREEE (reference sequence). V lost 4 bases, J lost 7 bases, and 11 bases stayed unmatched. The CDR3 has 16 amino acids. This chain's CDR3 is CASSTPSGRIVNEQFF. CDR3 bases: TGTGCCAGCAGCACCCCTAGCGGGAGAATAGTAAATGAGCAGTTCTTC.

This clone was counted a single time. The genes are TRBV30 and TRBJ1-1; no clear D. The CDR3 loop spans 11 amino acids. Germline CDR1 and CDR2: GTSNPN and SVGIG (reference sequence). Trimming removed 0 bases at V and 3 bases at J, with 2 bases between. CDR3 DNA sequence: TGTGCCTGGAGTGTATACACTGAAGCTTTCTTT. This gives the protein CAWSVYTEAFF.

This clone was observed a handful of times. The chain couples TRBV29-1 to TRBJ1-2; 10 nucleotides match TRBD1. The CDR3 length is 12 residues. Germline V CDR1 and CDR2: SQVTM, ANQGSEA. V dropped 3 bases and J dropped 8; count of bases not matched to a gene: 3. The CDR3, as DNA: TGCAGCGTTGAGACAGGGGGCAGCGGCTACACCTTC. It translates to CSVETGGSGYTF.

The sample holds a few counts of this clone. The chain joins TRBV29-1 to TRBJ2-1; D tentatively fits TRBD1 or TRBD2 (5 bases each). CDR1 is SQVTM, CDR2 ANQGSEA, per germline. V dropped 4 bases and J dropped 4 bases, with 8 bases sitting between them. The CDR3 runs 12 residues. The chain's CDR3 is CSVVGAYNEQFF. Here the CDR3 DNA reads TGCAGCGTTGTCGGGGCGTACAATGAGCAGTTCTTC.

The chain joins TRBV30 to TRBJ1-1, with a possible D match to TRBD1 (6 bases). CDR3 length: 13 residues. Deletions cut 7 bases from V and 10 bases from J, with 22 bases between. The germline CDR1 and CDR2 sequences are GTSNPN and SVGIG (reference sequence). The chain's CDR3 is CASAGLRGGGAFF. CDR3 sequence (DNA): TGTGCCTCAGCCGGGCTACGGGGAGGGGGAGCTTTCTTT.

The chain links TRBV6-1 to TRBJ2-1; 8 bases line up with TRBD1. The CDR3 contains 14 residues. J lost 8 bases, V lost 4 bases, and 7 bases had no gene match. Looked up from germline, CDR1 is MNHNS and CDR2 is SASEGT. Here the CDR3 reads CASSVLWTGYEQFF. CDR3 sequence (DNA): TGTGCCAGCAGTGTTCTTTGGACAGGGTATGAGCAGTTCTTC.

The chain uses TRBV15 and TRBJ2-3; 7 nucleotides line up with TRBD2. The V gene end was trimmed by 0 bases and the J gene end by 2 bases; junction bases not matched to a gene: 8. In germline, CDR1 is LNHNV, CDR2 YYDKDF (reference sequence). This CDR3 is 17 amino acids long. This CDR3 is CATSRDREGRSTDTQYF. In DNA, the CDR3 is TGTGCCACCAGCAGAGATAGGGAGGGCAGATCCACAGATACGCAGTATTTT.

V and J are TRBV5-1 and TRBJ2-5; 7 bases are a match to TRBD1. Losses at the gene ends were 7 bases for V and 1 base for J; bases not matched to a gene: 4. Germline V gene lookup returns CDR1 SGHRS and CDR2 YFSETQ. This CDR3 spans 13 amino acids. CDR3 in amino acids: CASRQGFQETQYF. The CDR3 bases are TGCGCCAGCCGACAGGGCTTCCAAGAGACCCAGTACTTC.

This clone was observed a single time. V and J are TRBV5-4 and TRBJ2-2; the D gene is possibly TRBD2 (5 bases). Germline V CDR1 and CDR2: SGHNT, YYREEE (reference sequence). There are 17 residues in the CDR3. V shed 4 bases and J shed 4 bases, with 20 bases lying between them. This CDR3 is CASSPAVWRAATGELFF. The CDR3 coding sequence is TGTGCCAGCAGCCCAGCGGTTTGGCGGGCGGCCACCGGGGAGCTGTTTTTT.

The chain links TRBV5-1 to TRBJ2-1; D is unclear. Trimming stripped 4 bases from V and 5 bases from J, with 16 bases between. CDR1 and CDR2 (germline): SGHRS, YFSETQ. The length of the CDR3 is 15 residues. In DNA form, the CDR3 reads TGCGCCAGCAGCGCTCCGGCCCGTGGGAACAATGAGCAGTTCTTC. Encoded protein: CASSAPARGNNEQFF.

The V gene is TRBV7-9, the J gene TRBJ1-1; D not certain. CDR3 length: 13 amino acids. Germline V gene lookup returns CDR1 SEHNR and CDR2 FQNEAQ (reference sequence). V was pared by 7 bases and J by 2 bases, with 11 bases between. The CDR3 sequence is CASNLLINTEAFF. The CDR3, as DNA: TGTGCCAGCAATCTATTGATAAACACTGAAGCTTTCTTT. Together with reference TRBV7-9 and TRBJ1-1, the CDR3 gives the full variable domain: DTGVSQNPRHKITKRGQNVTFRCDPISEHNRLYWYRQTLGQGPEFLTYFQNEAQLEKSRLLSDRFSAERPKGSFSTLEIQRTEQGDSAMYLCASNLLINTEAFFGQGTRLTVV.

The J gene is TRBJ1-1, the V gene TRBV21-1; the table's D call, TRBD1, has no DNA check behind it. TRBV21-1 is noted as a pseudogene. The CDR3 extends over 15 amino acids. CDR3 nucleotides: TGTGCCAGCAGCAAACCGGGACAACGTTACACTGAAGCTTTCTTT. As protein: CASSKPGQRYTEAFF.